Sequencing of this T cell receptor (beta chain) was carried out in a study of metastatic and nonmetastatic thyroid tumors. Turning to the study itself: The study looked at repertoires side by side in blood and in tumor or nodule tissue from malignant and benign thyroid patients.

The entire patient cohort was treatment-naive prior to thyroid surgery. Study outcomes and limitations: Significantly greater TCR beta diversity was reportedly found in malignant thyroid tumors than in benign nodules (in blood and tumor).

This clone was seen many times. What it binds is unknown. A much bigger clone sits one base away, suggesting this may be a read error. Original handling: Using the CDR3 differences seen across clinicopathological groups, the authors built a distant-metastasis classifier for papillary thyroid cancer, which was meant to discriminate distant-metastatic patients. From the PCR reads, TCRdb re-called clones with MiXCR. The V and J calls here are based on TCRdb, not the publication. The sample has some 25,000 clones, under 15% seen once. Sequencing input: blood. This TCR was sampled from a female donor with papillary thyroid cancer or a benign thyroid nodule (not recorded which). Some clones in this sample may be carry-over from other donors' samples.

This CDR3 is CASSPLAGDSRMNEQSF. CDR3 coding DNA: TGTGCCAGCTCACCACTAGCGGGAGATAGTAGGATGAATGAGCAGTCCTTC. This rearrangement joins TRBV18 to TRBJ2-1, with 9 bases that match TRBD2. The CDR3 is made up of 17 amino acids. The germline V gene has CDR1 KGHSH and CDR2 LQKENI.